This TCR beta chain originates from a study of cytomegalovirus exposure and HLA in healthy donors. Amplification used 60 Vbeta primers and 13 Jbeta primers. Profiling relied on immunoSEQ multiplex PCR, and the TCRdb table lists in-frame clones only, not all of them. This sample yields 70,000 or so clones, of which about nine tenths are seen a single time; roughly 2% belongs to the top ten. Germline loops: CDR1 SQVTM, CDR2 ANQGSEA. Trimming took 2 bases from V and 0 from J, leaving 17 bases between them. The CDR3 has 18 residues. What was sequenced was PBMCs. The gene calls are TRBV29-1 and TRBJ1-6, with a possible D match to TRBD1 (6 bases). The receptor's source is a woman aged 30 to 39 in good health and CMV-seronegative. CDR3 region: CSVEWTAHHDSYNSPLHF. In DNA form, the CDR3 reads TGCAGCGTTGAATGGACAGCCCACCATGACTCCTATAATTCACCCCTCCACTTT.